The 13 T cell receptor beta chains in this list originate from one sample, sequenced in a study of T cell changes during pregnancy in multiple sclerosis. Using immunoSEQ multiplex PCR, the repertoire was profiled, and TCRdb retains in-frame clones only, with some absent. Here the sample spans about 94,000 clones, over 85% being singletons. This specimen consisted of peripheral blood, obtained after pregnancy. The receptors here all came from a female donor with multiple sclerosis, enrolled in a pregnancy study.

V usage is TRBV11-2 and J usage is TRBJ2-3, with 12 bases identical to TRBD2. CDR1 and CDR2 (germline): SGHAT, FQNNGV. The CDR3 contains 18 residues. The V segment lost 3 bases and the J segment 6 bases; nucleotides outside the gene matches: 13. The CDR3 bases are TGTGCCAGCAGCTTCTTCCCCGGGCTAGCGGGAGGGCCTGATACGCAGTATTTT. Translation: CASSFFPGLAGGPDTQYF.

This clone was observed a single time. The chain has TRBV18 and TRBJ1-5, with 11 positions matching TRBD1. This CDR3 spans 15 amino acids. The germline V gene encodes CDR1 KGHSH and CDR2 LQKENI. J gave up 7 bases and V 4 bases, and 6 bases lay outside the gene matches. The CDR3 DNA reads TGTGCCAGCTCACGGGACAGGGGGAGGGAACAGCCCCAGCATTTT. Its translation: CASSRDRGREQPQHF.

This rearrangement joins TRBV9 to TRBJ1-1; perhaps TRBD1 as D (6 bases). V dropped 2 bases and J dropped 1 base, with 9 bases sitting between them. This CDR3 contains 14 residues. The germline CDR1 and CDR2 sequences are SGDLS and YYNGEE. This chain's CDR3 is CASSVGGANTEAFF. CDR3 DNA: TGTGCCAGCAGCGTTGGGGGGGCGAACACTGAAGCTTTCTTT.

The rearrangement uses TRBV6-1 and TRBJ2-3; TRBD2 matches 7 bases. The length of the CDR3 is 16 residues. V lost 4 bases and J lost 2; bases outside the gene matches: 9. Germline V CDR1 and CDR2: MNHNS, SASEGT. The CDR3 spells CASSGGSLADTDTQYF. The CDR3, as DNA: TGTGCCAGCAGTGGGGGGAGTCTAGCGGACACAGATACGCAGTATTTT.

On this clone: The junction departs from the called germline gene at one end, perhaps through a read error. This chain uses TRBV7-8 with TRBJ1-3; D remains unclear. The CDR3 covers 15 residues. Germline CDR1 reads SGHVS; CDR2 reads FQNEAQ. CDR3: CASSLARASGNTIYF. As DNA, the CDR3 is TGTGCCAGCAGCCTAGCGCGGGCCTCTGGAAACACCATATATTTT.

This clone was seen repeatedly, ten times or more. This sample also contains other DNA sequences that code for the same CDR3. The chain uses TRBV4-3 and TRBJ2-7; 9 bases align to TRBD1. The V and J ends lost 0 bases and 4 bases, in that order; junction bases with no gene match: 7. Germline loops: CDR1 LGHNA, CDR2 YSLEER. This CDR3 has 16 residues. The DNA of the CDR3 is TGCGCCAGCAGCCAAGACCCGGGACAGGGAAGGTACGAGCAGTACTTC. This gives the protein CASSQDPGQGRYEQYF.

The chain joins TRBV9 to TRBJ2-6, with D perhaps matching TRBD2 (7 bases). This CDR3 is 18 amino acids long. The germline V gene encodes CDR1 SGDLS and CDR2 YYNGEE. V was shortened by 0 bases and J by 2 bases, with 15 bases between the two germline ends. The CDR3 sequence: CASSVDPRGGAGANVLTF. CDR3 sequence (DNA): TGTGCCAGCAGCGTAGACCCTAGGGGGGGGGCTGGGGCCAACGTCCTGACTTTC.

This clone was seen once. The rearrangement joins TRBV5-1 to TRBJ2-1, with a weak D call TRBD2 (5 bases). From germline, CDR1 is SGHRS and CDR2 YFSETQ. Trimming removed 3 bases at V and 1 base at J, with 8 bases between. The CDR3 extends over 14 amino acids. The CDR3 nucleotides are TGCGCCAGCAGCTATAGCGAGTCCTACAATGAGCAGTTCTTC. This translates into CASSYSESYNEQFF.

The chain is built from TRBV18 and TRBJ2-7, with 10 positions matching TRBD2. CDR1 is KGHSH and CDR2 is LQKENI in the germline V gene. V dropped 8 bases and J dropped 5; count of bases not matched to a gene: 9. There are 14 residues in the CDR3. The CDR3 loop reads CASTGLAESHEQYF. The CDR3 nucleotides are TGTGCCAGCACAGGACTAGCGGAGTCCCACGAGCAGTACTTC. Looking up the rest from reference TRBV18 and TRBJ2-7 gives the full variable domain: NAGVMQNPRHLVRRRGQEARLRCSPMKGHSHVYWYRQLPEEGLKFMVYLQKENIIDESGMPKERFSAEFPKEGPSILRIQQVVRGDSAAYFCASTGLAESHEQYFGPGTRLTVT.

The chain carries TRBV9 and TRBJ2-1; TRBD2 matches at 7 bases. Germline V gene data show CDR1 as SGDLS and CDR2 as YYNGEE. V shed 0 bases and J 2 bases; nucleotides not matched to a gene: 11. The CDR3 runs to 18 residues. CDR3 sequence (DNA): TGTGCCAGCAGCGTAGAGGCGGGAGATCCCACCCCCTACAATGAGCAGTTCTTC. Its protein is CASSVEAGDPTPYNEQFF. Supplemented by reference TRBV9 and TRBJ2-1, the full variable domain reads DSGVTQTPKHLITATGQRVTLRCSPRSGDLSVYWYQQSLDQGLQFLIQYYNGEERAKGNILERFSAQQFPDLHSELNLSSLELGDSALYFCASSVEAGDPTPYNEQFFGPGTRLTVL.

The chain recombines TRBV6-1 with TRBJ2-7, with D perhaps TRBD1 (6 bases). CDR3 length: 14 amino acids. Germline V gene sequence: CDR1 MNHNS, CDR2 SASEGT. Trimming pared 2 bases from V and 3 bases from J, leaving 11 bases between. CDR3 nucleotides: TGTGCCAGCAGTGAATGGGACACCAACTACGAGCAGTACTTC. Its protein product is CASSEWDTNYEQYF.

The rearrangement uses TRBV5-4 and TRBJ2-1, with 8 bases identical to TRBD1. This CDR3 region has 12 residues. The V and J ends lost 4 bases and 10 bases, in that order; junction bases with no gene match: 4. The germline V gene encodes CDR1 SGHNT and CDR2 YYREEE (reference sequence). The CDR3 sequence: CASSPGTGEQFF. In DNA form, the CDR3 reads TGTGCCAGCAGCCCCGGGACAGGCGAGCAGTTCTTC.

This chain joins TRBV27 and TRBJ2-1; 10 bases map to TRBD2. The germline V gene encodes CDR1 MNHEY and CDR2 SMNVEV (reference sequence). V lost 5 bases and J lost 9; bases outside the gene matches: 10. CDR3 length equals 15 residues. CDR3 in DNA: TGTGCCAGCAGTGGGCTAGGACTAGCGGAGCCTGAGCAGTTCTTC. Protein product: CASSGLGLAEPEQFF.